These 7 T cell receptor beta chains were sequenced from one sample in a study of beta chain features in type 1 diabetes. What was sequenced were expressed TCRB transcripts, since all of the isolated RNA had been reverse transcribed. Measured with immunoSEQ multiplex PCR; TCRdb has only the in-frame clones, and not every one. The data show about 320,000 clones, 12% to 15% seen once. The sample was central memory CD4+ T cells from blood. Receptors were obtained from a man aged 25-40 years in good health.

This clone was seen ten or more times. This specimen includes other DNA sequences encoding the same CDR3. The genes are TRBV18 and TRBJ2-2, with TRBD2 matching 9 bases. J gave up 1 base and V 3 bases, and 0 bases lay outside the gene matches. This CDR3 contains 15 residues. CDR1 is KGHSH and CDR2 is LQKENI in the germline V gene. The CDR3 region is CASSPTSGNTGELFF. The CDR3 nucleotides read TGTGCCAGCTCACCGACTAGCGGGAACACCGGGGAGCTGTTTTTT.

This rearrangement joins TRBV11-1 to TRBJ2-3, with TRBD2 matching over 8 bases. The CDR3 extends over 15 amino acids. J was trimmed by 6 bases and V by 3 bases; bases with no gene match: 8. The germline V gene has CDR1 SGHAT and CDR2 FQDESV (reference sequence). The CDR3 region has the DNA TGTGCCAGCAGCTTGGGCGGGAGGACGGATGATACGCAGTATTTT. This encodes CASSLGGRTDDTQYF. The whole variable domain, filled in from reference TRBV11-1 and TRBJ2-3, reads EAEVAQSPRYKITEKSQAVAFWCDPISGHATLYWYRQILGQGPELLVQFQDESVVDDSQLPKDRFSAERLKGVDSTLKIQPAELGDSAMYLCASSLGGRTDDTQYFGPGTRLTVL.

This clone was seen more than once but under ten times. The gene calls are TRBV15 and TRBJ2-3, with 8 bases aligning to TRBD1. From germline, CDR1 is LNHNV and CDR2 YYDKDF (reference sequence). V lost 3 bases and J lost 3; bases outside the gene matches: 11. The CDR3 runs to 17 residues. The CDR3 loop reads CATSSKIQGVRTDTQYF. CDR3 DNA sequence: TGTGCCACCAGCAGTAAGATACAGGGGGTTCGGACAGATACGCAGTATTTT.

CDR3 protein: CASSSLATYTDTQYF. The CDR3 DNA follows: TGTGCCAGCAGCTCATTAGCGACCTACACAGATACGCAGTATTTT. The chain couples TRBV7-2 to TRBJ2-3; TRBD2 might be the D (5 bases). The CDR3 length is 15 residues. Deletions cut 4 bases from V and 2 bases from J, with 13 bases between. CDR1 and CDR2 (germline): SGHTA, FQGNSA.

The CDR3 is CASSLRNEAFF. CDR3 bases: TGTGCCAGCAGCTTACGAAATGAAGCTTTCTTT. The V call is TRBV13, the J call TRBJ1-1; unclear D gene. The CDR3 covers 11 residues. The germline CDR1 and CDR2 sequences are PRHDT and FYEKMQ (reference sequence). Trimming took 2 bases from V and 7 from J, leaving 5 bases between them.

This clone was seen repeatedly, ten times or more. The chain carries TRBV5-6 and TRBJ1-3; no clear D. CDR3 length: 12 residues. V shed 5 bases and J shed 3 bases, with 6 bases lying between them. The V gene's germline CDR1 is SGHDT and CDR2 YYEEEE. CDR3 sequence: CASRTGGNTIYF. In DNA form, the CDR3 reads TGTGCCAGCAGGACTGGTGGAAACACCATATATTTT.

This clone has just a few counts. This chain joins TRBV7-9 and TRBJ2-7; D remains ambiguous. This CDR3 region has 11 residues. Germline assignment: CDR1 SEHNR and CDR2 FQNEAQ (reference sequence). V was shortened by 2 bases and J by 4 bases, with 3 bases between the two germline ends. DNA of the CDR3: TGTGCCAGCAGCTTAATGTACGAGCAGTACGTC. It codes for CASSLMYEQYV.